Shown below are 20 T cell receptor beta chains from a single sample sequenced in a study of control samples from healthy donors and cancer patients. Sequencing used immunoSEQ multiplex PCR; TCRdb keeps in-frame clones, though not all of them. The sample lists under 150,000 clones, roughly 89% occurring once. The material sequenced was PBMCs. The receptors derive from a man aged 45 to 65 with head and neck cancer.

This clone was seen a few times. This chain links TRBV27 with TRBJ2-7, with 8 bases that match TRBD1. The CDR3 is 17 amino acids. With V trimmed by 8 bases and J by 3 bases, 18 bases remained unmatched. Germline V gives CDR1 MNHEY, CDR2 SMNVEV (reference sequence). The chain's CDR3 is CASLGGQGRIGGYEQYF. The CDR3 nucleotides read TGTGCCAGCCTCGGAGGACAGGGACGGATTGGGGGCTACGAGCAGTACTTC.

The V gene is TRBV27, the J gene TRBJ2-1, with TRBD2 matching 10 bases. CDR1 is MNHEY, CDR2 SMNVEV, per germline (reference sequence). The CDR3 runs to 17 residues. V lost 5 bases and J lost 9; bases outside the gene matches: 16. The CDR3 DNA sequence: TGTGCCAGCAGTCAATGGGCTAGCGGGAGAATGGCGGGTGAGCAGTTCTTC. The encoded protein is CASSQWASGRMAGEQFF.

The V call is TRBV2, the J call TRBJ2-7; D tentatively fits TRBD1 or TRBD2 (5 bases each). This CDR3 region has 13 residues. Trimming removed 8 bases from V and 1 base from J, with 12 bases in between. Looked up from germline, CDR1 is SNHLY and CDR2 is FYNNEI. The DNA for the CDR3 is TGTGCCAGCCAACGGGGCGGATCCTACGAGCAGTACTTC. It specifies CASQRGGSYEQYF.

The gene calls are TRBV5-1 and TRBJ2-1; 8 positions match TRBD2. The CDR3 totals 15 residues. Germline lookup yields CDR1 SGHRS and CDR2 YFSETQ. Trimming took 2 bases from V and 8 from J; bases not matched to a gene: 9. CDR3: CASSFGREGKDEQFF. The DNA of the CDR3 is TGCGCCAGCAGCTTTGGTCGGGAGGGGAAAGATGAGCAGTTCTTC.

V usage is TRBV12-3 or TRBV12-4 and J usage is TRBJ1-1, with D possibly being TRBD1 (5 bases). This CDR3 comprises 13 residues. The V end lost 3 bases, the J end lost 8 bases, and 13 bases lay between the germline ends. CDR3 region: CASSFLGQGEAFF. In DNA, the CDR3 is TGTGCCAGCAGTTTTCTGGGTCAGGGCGAAGCTTTCTTT.

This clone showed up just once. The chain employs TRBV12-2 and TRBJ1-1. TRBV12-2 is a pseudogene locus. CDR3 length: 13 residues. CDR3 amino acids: CASRQDLNTEAFF. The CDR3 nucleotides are TGTGCAAGTCGCCAGGACCTGAACACTGAAGCTTTCTTT.

CDR3 protein: CASSLRRSWADYHF. The CDR3 region has the DNA TGTGCCAGCAGTTTAAGGCGGTCGTGGGCAGACTACCACTTT. The chain joins TRBV28 to TRBJ1-6; no reliable D call. In germline, CDR1 is MDHEN, CDR2 SYDVKM. The ends were cut back, 2 bases at V and 18 bases at J, with 20 bases in the middle. This CDR3 comprises 14 residues.

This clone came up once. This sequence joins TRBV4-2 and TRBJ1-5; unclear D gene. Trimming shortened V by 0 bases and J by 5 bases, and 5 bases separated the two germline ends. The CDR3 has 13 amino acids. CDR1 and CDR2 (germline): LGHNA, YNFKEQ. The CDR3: CASSQDWDQPQHF. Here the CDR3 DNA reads TGTGCCAGCAGCCAAGATTGGGATCAGCCCCAGCATTTT.

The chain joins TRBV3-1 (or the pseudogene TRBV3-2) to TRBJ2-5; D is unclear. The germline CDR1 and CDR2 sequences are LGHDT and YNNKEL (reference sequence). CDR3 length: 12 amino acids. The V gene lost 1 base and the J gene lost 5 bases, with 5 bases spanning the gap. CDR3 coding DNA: TGTGCCAGCAGCCAAGGGTGGGAGACCCAGTACTTC. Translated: CASSQGWETQYF.

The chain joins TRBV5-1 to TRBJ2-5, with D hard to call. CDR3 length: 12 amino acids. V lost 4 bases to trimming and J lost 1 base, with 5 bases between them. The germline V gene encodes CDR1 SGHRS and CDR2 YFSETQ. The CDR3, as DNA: TGCGCCAGCAGCGCGCCCCAAGAGACCCAGTACTTC. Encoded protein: CASSAPQETQYF.

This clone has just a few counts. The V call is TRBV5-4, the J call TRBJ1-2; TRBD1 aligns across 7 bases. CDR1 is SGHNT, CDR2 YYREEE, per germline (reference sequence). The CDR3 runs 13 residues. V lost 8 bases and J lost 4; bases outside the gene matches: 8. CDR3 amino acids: CASAPGTAYGYTF. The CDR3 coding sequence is TGTGCCAGTGCCCCCGGGACAGCCTATGGCTACACCTTC.

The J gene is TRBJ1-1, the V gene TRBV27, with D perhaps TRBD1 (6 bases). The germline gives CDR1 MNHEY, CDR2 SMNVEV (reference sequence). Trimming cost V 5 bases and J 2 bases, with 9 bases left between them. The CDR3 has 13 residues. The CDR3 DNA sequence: TGTGCCAGCAGTGGGGGCAGAAACACTGAAGCTTTCTTT. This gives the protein CASSGGRNTEAFF.

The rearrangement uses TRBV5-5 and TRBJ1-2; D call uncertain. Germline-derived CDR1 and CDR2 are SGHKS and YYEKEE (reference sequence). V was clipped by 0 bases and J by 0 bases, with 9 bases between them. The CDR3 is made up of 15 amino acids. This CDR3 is CASSLVGGANYGYTF. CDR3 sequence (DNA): TGTGCCAGCAGCTTGGTGGGCGGAGCTAACTATGGCTACACCTTC.

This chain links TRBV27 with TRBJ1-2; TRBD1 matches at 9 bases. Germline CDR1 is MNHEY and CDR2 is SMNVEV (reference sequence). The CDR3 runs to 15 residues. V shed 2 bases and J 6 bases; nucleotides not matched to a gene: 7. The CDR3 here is CASSLVGDRVDGYTF. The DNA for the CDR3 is TGTGCCAGCAGTTTAGTGGGGGACAGGGTTGATGGCTACACCTTC.

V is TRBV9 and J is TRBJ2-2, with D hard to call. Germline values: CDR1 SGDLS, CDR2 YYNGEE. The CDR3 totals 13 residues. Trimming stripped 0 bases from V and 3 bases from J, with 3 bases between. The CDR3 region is CASSVVDTGELFF. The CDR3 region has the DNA TGTGCCAGCAGCGTAGTGGACACCGGGGAGCTGTTTTTT.

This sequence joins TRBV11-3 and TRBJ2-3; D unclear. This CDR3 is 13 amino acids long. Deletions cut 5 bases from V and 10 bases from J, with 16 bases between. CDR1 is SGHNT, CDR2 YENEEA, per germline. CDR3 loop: CASSPSTNQPQYF. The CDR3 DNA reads TGTGCCAGCAGCCCTTCCACGAACCAACCGCAGTATTTT.

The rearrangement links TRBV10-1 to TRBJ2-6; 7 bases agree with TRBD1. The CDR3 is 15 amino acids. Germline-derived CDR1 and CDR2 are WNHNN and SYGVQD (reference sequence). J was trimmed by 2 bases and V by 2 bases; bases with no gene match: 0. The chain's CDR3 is CASSEGTAGANVLTF. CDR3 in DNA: TGCGCCAGCAGTGAGGGGACAGCTGGGGCCAACGTCCTGACTTTC.

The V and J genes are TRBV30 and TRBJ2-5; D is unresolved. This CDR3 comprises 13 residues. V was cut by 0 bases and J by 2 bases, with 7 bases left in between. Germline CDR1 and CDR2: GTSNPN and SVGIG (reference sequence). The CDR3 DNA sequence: TGTGCCTGGAGTGTGAGGATACAAGAGACCCAGTACTTC. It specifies CAWSVRIQETQYF.

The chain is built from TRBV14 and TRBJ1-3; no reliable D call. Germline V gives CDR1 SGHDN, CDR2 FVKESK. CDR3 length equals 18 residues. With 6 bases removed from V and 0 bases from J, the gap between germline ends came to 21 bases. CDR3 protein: CASRNPGVITLSGNTIYF. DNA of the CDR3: TGTGCCAGCAGAAACCCCGGAGTTATTACCCTCTCTGGAAACACCATATATTTT.

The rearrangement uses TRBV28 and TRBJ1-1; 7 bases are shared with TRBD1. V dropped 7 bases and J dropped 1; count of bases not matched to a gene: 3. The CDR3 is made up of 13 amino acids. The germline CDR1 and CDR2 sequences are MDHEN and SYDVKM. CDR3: CASINRGNTEAFF. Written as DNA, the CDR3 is TGTGCCAGCATTAACAGGGGGAACACTGAAGCTTTCTTT. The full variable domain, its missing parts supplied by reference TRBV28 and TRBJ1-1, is DVKVTQSSRYLVKRTGEKVFLECVQDMDHENMFWYRQDPGLGLRLIYFSYDVKMKEKGDIPEGYSVSREKKERFSLILESASTNQTSMYLCASINRGNTEAFFGQGTRLTVV.